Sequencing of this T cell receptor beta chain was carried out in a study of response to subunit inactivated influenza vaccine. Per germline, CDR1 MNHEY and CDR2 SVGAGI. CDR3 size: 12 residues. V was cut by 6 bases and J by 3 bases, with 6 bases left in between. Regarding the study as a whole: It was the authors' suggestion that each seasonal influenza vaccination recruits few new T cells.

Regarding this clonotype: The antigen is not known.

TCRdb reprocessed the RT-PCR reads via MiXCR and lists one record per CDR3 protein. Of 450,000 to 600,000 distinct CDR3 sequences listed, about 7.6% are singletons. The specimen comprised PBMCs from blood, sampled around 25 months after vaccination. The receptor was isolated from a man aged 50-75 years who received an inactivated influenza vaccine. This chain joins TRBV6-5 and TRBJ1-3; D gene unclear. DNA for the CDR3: TGTGCCAGCAGGGCCCGTGGAAACACCATATATTTT. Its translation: CASRARGNTIYF.